This T cell receptor beta chain came from a study of technical replicates of blood from a few donors. The protocol was immunoSEQ multiplex PCR, while the TCRdb copy is restricted to in-frame clones and leaves out a portion. The profile shows 64,000 or so clones, just under 97% of them singletons. This clone appeared a single time. This TCR derives from a human donor in good health. Sequenced sample: T cells isolated from PBMCs.

The CDR3 loop is CASSLTASGPSWEQYF. As DNA, the CDR3 is TGTGCCAGCAGCTTGACCGCTAGCGGACCCTCCTGGGAGCAGTACTTC. This rearrangement joins TRBV7-9 to TRBJ2-7; TRBD2 matches at 7 bases. This CDR3 has 16 amino acids. J gave up 7 bases and V 3 bases, and 15 bases lay outside the gene matches. Germline CDR1 and CDR2: SEHNR and FQNEAQ (reference sequence).